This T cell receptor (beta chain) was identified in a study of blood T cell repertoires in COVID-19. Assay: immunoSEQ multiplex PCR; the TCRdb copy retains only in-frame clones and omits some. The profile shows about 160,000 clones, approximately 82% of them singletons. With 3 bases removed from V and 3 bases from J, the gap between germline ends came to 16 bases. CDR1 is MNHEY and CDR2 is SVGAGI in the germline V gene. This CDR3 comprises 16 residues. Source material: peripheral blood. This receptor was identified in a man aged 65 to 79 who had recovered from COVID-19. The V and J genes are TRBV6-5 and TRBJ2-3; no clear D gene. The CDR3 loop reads CASSYSRVFSTDTQYF. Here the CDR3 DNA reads TGTGCCAGCAGTTATTCCCGGGTCTTCTCGACAGATACGCAGTATTTT.